The clone carrying this T cell receptor (beta chain) appeared once. Its antigen is currently unknown. The V and J ends lost 4 bases and 0 bases respectively, with 10 bases between them. Per the germline V gene, CDR1 is SGHRS and CDR2 is YFSETQ. The CDR3 is 14 residues long. TCRdb's table, derived via immunoSEQ multiplex PCR, lists solely in-frame clones and lacks some. The sample holds about 57,000 clones, about 90% seen once. The sample originates from a study of graft-versus-host responses after intestinal transplantation. Study in general: Among the recipients, transplants were multivisceral, liver-intestinal, or isolated intestinal. Recipients across the board were started on anti-thymocyte globulin induction, then kept on tacrolimus and steroids for around 3 years.

Broader study findings: GvH clones were found in recipient marrow; some appeared first in ileum or blood. Patients who carried graft-donor T cell macrochimerism also had high graft-versus-host to host-versus-graft clonal ratios in their allografts.

This TCR was sampled from a human patient who received an intestinal transplant, so some T cells may come from the graft donor. The V and J genes are TRBV5-1 and TRBJ1-1; D is unresolved. The specimen was PBMCs, collected 26 days after transplant. The CDR3 DNA reads as TGCGCCAGCAGCGATAGAGTCATGAACACTGAAGCTTTCTTT. Encoded protein: CASSDRVMNTEAFF. The variable domain in full, with the rest retrieved from reference TRBV5-1 and TRBJ1-1, is KAGVTQTPRYLIKTRGQQVTLSCSPISGHRSVSWYQQTPGQGLQFLFEYFSETQRNKGNFPGRFSGRQFSNSRSEMNVSTLELGDSALYLCASSDRVMNTEAFFGQGTRLTVV.